The 7 T cell receptor beta chains listed next were all sequenced from one sample in a study of cytomegalovirus exposure and HLA in healthy donors. Assay: immunoSEQ multiplex PCR; the TCRdb copy retains only in-frame clones and omits some. The repertoire holds 190,000 or so clones, 80% to 85% seen once, with 2.5% to 3.5% in the top ten. The sequenced material came from PBMCs. These TCRs come from a woman under 30 in good health and CMV-seropositive.

The sample holds one count of this clone. The chain links TRBV4-2 to TRBJ1-4, with 7 bases matching TRBD1. This CDR3 is 15 amino acids long. J gave up 8 bases and V 4 bases, and 10 bases lay outside the gene matches. CDR1 is LGHNA, CDR2 YNFKEQ, per germline. The CDR3: CASSRQTGAREKLFF. The CDR3, as DNA: TGTGCCAGCAGCCGACAAACAGGGGCCCGGGAAAAACTGTTTTTT.

This clone was seen just once. The rearrangement joins TRBV29-1 to TRBJ1-1; tentatively, D is TRBD1 (6 bases). Germline loops: CDR1 SQVTM, CDR2 ANQGSEA. V lost 5 bases and J lost 11, with 18 bases in between. The CDR3 runs 12 residues. This chain's CDR3 is CSVLAGAFAAFF. CDR3 DNA: TGCAGCGTTCTGGCAGGGGCTTTTGCTGCTTTCTTT.

The J gene is TRBJ2-1, the V gene TRBV10-3; 7 positions agree with TRBD2. This CDR3 spans 16 amino acids. The germline gives CDR1 ENHRY, CDR2 SYGVKD. Trimming cost V 3 bases and J 4 bases; bases outside gene matches: 9. The CDR3 nucleotides read TGTGCCATCAGTGAAGGATTAGCGGGCCAATACAATGAGCAGTTCTTC. Amino acids: CAISEGLAGQYNEQFF.

The CDR3 here is CASSASTGGGRGYTF. In DNA, the CDR3 is TGTGCCAGCAGCGCCTCCACAGGGGGAGGTCGTGGCTACACCTTC. The chain carries TRBV7-8 and TRBJ1-2, with 8 bases matching TRBD1. CDR3 length: 15 amino acids. V lost 5 bases, J lost 7 bases, and 12 bases stayed unmatched. Germline V lookup: CDR1 SGHVS, CDR2 FQNEAQ.

The DNA of the CDR3 is TGTGCCAGCAGTGAAGTGAGGGCAGGGGGGACTAGCACAGATACGCAGTATTTT. Its translation is CASSEVRAGGTSTDTQYF. The chain employs TRBV6-1 and TRBJ2-3; D perhaps matches TRBD1 (7 bases). Germline V lookup: CDR1 MNHNS, CDR2 SASEGT. CDR3 size: 18 residues. Trimming took off 1 base at V and 0 bases at J, with 17 bases between the two ends.

The chain couples TRBV27 to TRBJ1-1; tentatively, D is TRBD1 (5 bases). Germline values: CDR1 MNHEY, CDR2 SMNVEV (reference sequence). V was trimmed by 0 bases and J by 2 bases, leaving 13 bases between them. The CDR3 totals 16 residues. CDR3 residues: CASSLSQGKSNTEAFF. Here the CDR3 DNA reads TGTGCCAGCAGTTTATCGCAGGGAAAGAGTAACACTGAAGCTTTCTTT.

The chain carries TRBV25-1 and TRBJ1-1; TRBD1 matches at 9 bases. Trimming cost V 2 bases and J 10 bases; bases outside gene matches: 8. The CDR3 runs 14 residues. Germline V CDR1 and CDR2: MGHDK, SYGVNS. The CDR3 spells CASSELGQGNVAFF. The DNA of the CDR3 is TGTGCCAGCAGTGAACTAGGACAGGGGAATGTAGCTTTCTTT.